These 28 T cell receptor beta chains came from one sample sequenced in a study of blood T cell repertoires in COVID-19 (dated by TCRdb to 2019 to 2021). The protocol used for the library was the immunoSEQ multiplex PCR assay. TCRdb re-hosts the immuneACCESS table, in-frame sequences only. Its copies lack some clones; in the studies checked, an unresolved V gene accounts for under half of them, and the cause for the rest is not known. This sample gives tens of thousands of clones in total; over 65% of them show up just once. The top ten clones comprise 3.5% to 5% of the sample. Sequencing was done on a sample of peripheral blood. All receptors come from a woman aged 60 to 75 with acute or convalescent COVID-19.

The chain combines TRBV19 with TRBJ2-5; TRBD1 matches 7 bases. There are 17 residues in the CDR3. Germline V gene lookup returns CDR1 LNHDA and CDR2 SQIVND (reference sequence). The junction had 13 bases not matched to a gene; V was cut back by 5 bases and J by 1 base. CDR3 sequence (DNA): TGTGCCAGTAGTGCCCGGACAGGATCTATCCTCCAAGAGACCCAGTACTTC. This codes for CASSARTGSILQETQYF.

The count of this clone is one. J is TRBJ1-1 and V is TRBV5-5, with unresolved D. V lost 4 bases and J lost 1, with 11 bases in between. The V gene's germline CDR1 is SGHKS and CDR2 YYEKEE (reference sequence). The CDR3 covers 14 residues. This CDR3 is CASSPWAGNTEAFF. In DNA, the CDR3 is TGTGCCAGCAGCCCGTGGGCCGGGAACACTGAAGCTTTCTTT.

The genes are TRBV2 and TRBJ2-3; a weak D match, TRBD1 (6 bases). Germline V gene lookup returns CDR1 SNHLY and CDR2 FYNNEI. Trimming cost V 5 bases and J 4 bases, with 19 bases left between them. The CDR3 length is 16 residues. CDR3: CASSRARGPWADTQYF. CDR3 in DNA: TGTGCCAGCAGTCGGGCCAGGGGCCCCTGGGCAGATACGCAGTATTTT.

The rearrangement links TRBV25-1 to TRBJ1-2, with D possibly matching TRBD1 (6 bases). This CDR3 has 14 amino acids. V lost 6 bases to trimming and J lost 5 bases, with 16 bases between them. Germline CDR1 and CDR2: MGHDK and SYGVNS. Here the CDR3 DNA reads TGTGCCAGCAGACATACAGGGAGTTGGTATGGCTACACCTTC. Protein sequence: CASRHTGSWYGYTF.

The CDR3 reads CASSGGRERWTDTQYF. DNA of the CDR3: TGTGCCAGCAGCGGAGGACGGGAACGGTGGACAGATACGCAGTATTTT. The chain combines TRBV7-9 with TRBJ2-3; D might be TRBD2 (5 bases). Germline CDR1 is SEHNR and CDR2 is FQNEAQ (reference sequence). The CDR3 is 16 residues long. V shed 5 bases and J shed 3 bases, with 18 bases lying between them.

This rearrangement joins TRBV3-1 (or the pseudogene TRBV3-2) to TRBJ2-2; 10 bases fit TRBD2. V trimming: 1 base; J trimming: 6 bases; junction bases outside the gene matches: 8. Germline V gene sequence: CDR1 LGHDT, CDR2 YNNKEL (reference sequence). The CDR3 has 17 amino acids. The CDR3 spells CASSQVNLAGEPGELFF. CDR3 nucleotides: TGTGCCAGCAGCCAAGTGAACCTAGCGGGAGAACCCGGGGAGCTGTTTTTT.

This sequence joins TRBV19 and TRBJ1-1, with 7 nucleotides matching TRBD1. This CDR3 comprises 17 residues. V lost 9 bases and J lost 0; bases outside the gene matches: 16. From germline, CDR1 is LNHDA and CDR2 SQIVND (reference sequence). CDR3 sequence reads: CARSLYTGESLNTEAFF. The CDR3 nucleotides read TGTGCCAGATCCCTATATACAGGGGAGAGTTTGAACACTGAAGCTTTCTTT. Full variable domain (rest looked up from reference TRBV19 and TRBJ1-1): DGGITQSPKYLFRKEGQNVTLSCEQNLNHDAMYWYRQDPGQGLRLIYYSQIVNDFQKGDIAEGYSVSREKKESFPLTVTSAQKNPTAFYLCARSLYTGESLNTEAFFGQGTRLTVV.

The CDR3 DNA sequence: TGCAGCGTTGAAGGGGGCGGGAGGGCCGTTCTGGCGGCGGATACGCAGTATTTT. This codes for CSVEGGGRAVLAADTQYF. The V call is TRBV29-1, the J call TRBJ2-3, with TRBD2 matching 9 bases. V trimming: 1 base; J trimming: 6 bases; junction bases outside the gene matches: 17. The CDR3 covers 18 residues. Per germline, CDR1 SQVTM and CDR2 ANQGSEA.

The chain employs TRBV18 and TRBJ2-5, with 8 bases fitting TRBD2. The CDR3 contains 15 residues. Losses at the gene ends were 2 bases for V and 5 bases for J; bases not matched to a gene: 7. In germline, CDR1 is KGHSH, CDR2 LQKENI. The CDR3 protein is CASSPWRGRPETQYF. DNA of the CDR3: TGTGCCAGCTCACCATGGCGCGGGAGGCCCGAGACCCAGTACTTC.

V and J are TRBV19 and TRBJ2-7, with 9 bases that match TRBD2. Germline V gene sequence: CDR1 LNHDA, CDR2 SQIVND (reference sequence). Germline trimming cut 5 bases from V and 0 bases from J; bases unmatched to any gene: 5. CDR3 length: 15 amino acids. CDR3 amino acids: CASSWVAGASYEQYF. The CDR3 nucleotides are TGTGCCAGTAGTTGGGTAGCGGGGGCCTCCTACGAGCAGTACTTC. Full variable domain (rest looked up from reference TRBV19 and TRBJ2-7): DGGITQSPKYLFRKEGQNVTLSCEQNLNHDAMYWYRQDPGQGLRLIYYSQIVNDFQKGDIAEGYSVSREKKESFPLTVTSAQKNPTAFYLCASSWVAGASYEQYFGPGTRLTVT.

This chain connects TRBV20-1 to TRBJ1-1; no clear D gene. V lost 3 bases and J 7 bases, leaving 12 bases between the germline ends. The germline V gene encodes CDR1 DFQATT and CDR2 SNEGSKA (reference sequence). The CDR3 sequence is 12 residues long. The CDR3 reads CSASPLQFEAFF. CDR3 DNA sequence: TGCAGTGCTAGTCCTCTCCAGTTTGAAGCTTTCTTT.

The genes are TRBV4-2 and TRBJ2-3; TRBD2 aligns across 13 bases. Germline V gene lookup returns CDR1 LGHNA and CDR2 YNFKEQ. Trimming cost V 1 base and J 3 bases; bases outside gene matches: 10. This CDR3 is 19 amino acids long. The CDR3 bases are TGTGCCAGCAGCCAAGTACTAGCGGGGGGGCAATGGAGGACAGATACGCAGTATTTT. Protein sequence: CASSQVLAGGQWRTDTQYF.

The V call is TRBV19, the J call TRBJ2-4, with TRBD2 matching over 7 bases. Germline CDR1 reads LNHDA; CDR2 reads SQIVND (reference sequence). CDR3 length equals 17 residues. Trimming cost V 0 bases and J 0 bases; bases outside gene matches: 5. CDR3: CASSIDIAGIAKNIQYF. In DNA form, the CDR3 reads TGTGCCAGTAGTATAGATATAGCGGGTATAGCCAAAAACATTCAGTACTTC.

The chain joins TRBV5-1 to TRBJ2-7, with D perhaps matching TRBD2 (6 bases). The V and J ends lost 5 bases and 2 bases respectively, with 17 bases between them. CDR3 length equals 15 residues. From germline, CDR1 is SGHRS and CDR2 YFSETQ. Written as DNA, the CDR3 is TGCGCCAGCAGGATTACTCCTAGCGCGACCTACGAGCAGTACTTC. Translating it yields CASRITPSATYEQYF.

This chain links TRBV9 with TRBJ2-1; 8 bases align to TRBD2. This CDR3 is built from 14 residues. CDR1 is SGDLS, CDR2 YYNGEE, per germline. The ends lost 0 bases at V and 10 bases at J; junction bases unmatched: 6. CDR3 DNA: TGTGCCAGCAGCGTAGGATGGAGCGGGAGCGAGCAGTTCTTC. This translates into CASSVGWSGSEQFF.

The chain joins TRBV18 to TRBJ1-1; 8 nucleotides align to TRBD1. Germline V lookup: CDR1 KGHSH, CDR2 LQKENI. The CDR3 length is 14 residues. Trimming at V came to 2 bases and at J to 5 bases, leaving 4 bases not matched to a gene. The CDR3 DNA is TGTGCCAGCTCACCATCCAGGGGGCTTACTGAAGCTTTCTTT. It encodes CASSPSRGLTEAFF.

The chain is built from TRBV16 and TRBJ1-5; D remains ambiguous. V lost 2 bases and J 2 bases, leaving 22 bases between the germline ends. In germline, CDR1 is KGHSY, CDR2 FQNENV. The CDR3 runs 19 residues. The CDR3 is CASSQTTYYGNRGNQPQHF. CDR3 DNA sequence: TGTGCCAGCAGCCAAACCACGTATTACGGGAATCGTGGCAATCAGCCCCAGCATTTT. Full variable domain (missing parts from reference TRBV16 and TRBJ1-5): GEEVAQTPKHLVRGEGQKAKLYCAPIKGHSYVFWYQQVLKNEFKFLISFQNENVFDETGMPKERFSAKCLPNSPCSLEIQATKLEDSAVYFCASSQTTYYGNRGNQPQHFGDGTRLSIL.

The gene calls are TRBV28 and TRBJ1-4, with D possibly matching TRBD1 (5 bases). Germline V gene sequence: CDR1 MDHEN, CDR2 SYDVKM. This CDR3 comprises 14 residues. V lost 6 bases, J lost 10 bases, and 18 bases lay in between. CDR3 DNA: TGTGCCAGCAGAGACGCAGGGAGGGGTGGAAAACTGTTTTTT. It is translated as CASRDAGRGGKLFF. Supplemented by reference TRBV28 and TRBJ1-4, the full variable domain reads DVKVTQSSRYLVKRTGEKVFLECVQDMDHENMFWYRQDPGLGLRLIYFSYDVKMKEKGDIPEGYSVSREKKERFSLILESASTNQTSMYLCASRDAGRGGKLFFGSGTQLSVL.

The genes are TRBV5-6 and TRBJ1-6; maybe TRBD1 (6 bases). CDR1 is SGHDT, CDR2 YYEEEE, per germline. The CDR3 extends over 15 amino acids. Trimming left V 4 bases short and J 7 bases short, with 15 bases between. The CDR3 region is CASSPRRGANSPLHF. Written as DNA, the CDR3 is TGTGCCAGCAGCCCACGCCGGGGGGCAAATTCACCCCTCCACTTT. The full variable domain, with the rest looked up from reference TRBV5-6 and TRBJ1-6, is DAGVTQSPTHLIKTRGQQVTLRCSPKSGHDTVSWYQQALGQGPQFIFQYYEEEERQRGNFPDRFSGHQFPNYSSELNVNALLLGDSALYLCASSPRRGANSPLHFGNGTRLTVT.

V and J are TRBV7-6 and TRBJ2-3, with TRBD2 identical over 12 bases. The CDR3 runs to 17 residues. From germline, CDR1 is SGHVS and CDR2 FNYEAQ. The V segment lost 5 bases and the J segment 3 bases; nucleotides outside the gene matches: 9. The CDR3 here is CASSARTSGMNTDTQYF. The CDR3 nucleotides are TGTGCCAGCAGCGCGCGGACTAGCGGGATGAATACAGATACGCAGTATTTT.

CDR3 loop: CASSQQRQGASKNIQYF. In DNA form, the CDR3 reads TGCGCCAGCAGCCAACAACGACAGGGGGCTTCCAAAAACATTCAGTACTTC. The V gene is TRBV4-1, the J gene TRBJ2-4, with 10 bases identical to TRBD1. Germline CDR1 is MGHRA and CDR2 is YSYEKL. V shed 2 bases, J shed 2 bases, and the junction held 6 bases outside the gene matches. This CDR3 has 17 amino acids.

The V gene is TRBV11-2, the J gene TRBJ1-1; 7 nucleotides align to TRBD1. Losses at the gene ends were 0 bases for V and 1 base for J; bases not matched to a gene: 2. The CDR3 runs to 15 residues. The germline V gene has CDR1 SGHAT and CDR2 FQNNGV. CDR3 sequence: CASSLDSGGNTEAFF. DNA for the CDR3: TGTGCCAGCAGCTTAGATTCAGGGGGGAACACTGAAGCTTTCTTT.

This clone turned up a few times. The chain employs TRBV7-2 and TRBJ1-6; no definite D call. Germline V CDR1 and CDR2: SGHTA, FQGNSA. V lost 5 bases and J lost 2, with 7 bases in between. This CDR3 region has 14 residues. CDR3 sequence reads: CASSHGPYNSPLHF. In nucleotides, the CDR3 is TGTGCCAGCAGCCATGGGCCCTATAATTCACCCCTCCACTTT.

The chain uses TRBV5-1 and TRBJ2-5; 8 bases fit TRBD1. The ends lost 4 bases at V and 5 bases at J; junction bases unmatched: 7. This CDR3 region has 14 residues. CDR1 is SGHRS, CDR2 YFSETQ, per germline. The CDR3 here is CASSPTGVVETQYF. The CDR3 DNA reads as TGCGCCAGCAGCCCGACAGGGGTGGTCGAGACCCAGTACTTC.

This chain links TRBV29-1 with TRBJ1-2; D may be TRBD1 (5 bases). Germline CDR1 reads SQVTM; CDR2 reads ANQGSEA. This CDR3 contains 13 residues. The V and J ends lost 8 bases and 2 bases respectively, with 15 bases between them. CDR3 amino acids: CSSFQGPNYGYTF. The CDR3 nucleotides are TGCAGCTCGTTTCAGGGCCCCAACTATGGCTACACCTTC.

J is TRBJ2-1 and V is TRBV28, with 11 bases fitting TRBD1. Germline CDR1 is MDHEN and CDR2 is SYDVKM. The CDR3 extends over 15 amino acids. The junction had 3 bases not matched to a gene; V was cut back by 5 bases and J by 3 bases. The CDR3 DNA reads as TGTGCCAGCAGTGGGACAGGGGGGTACTACAATGAGCAGTTCTTC. It codes for CASSGTGGYYNEQFF.

V gene TRBV5-4 combines with J gene TRBJ2-1, with D perhaps TRBD2 (6 bases). The CDR3 loop spans 15 amino acids. CDR1 is SGHNT and CDR2 is YYREEE in the germline V gene (reference sequence). V was clipped by 4 bases and J by 7 bases, with 18 bases between them. CDR3 residues: CASSPAAGLINEQFF. The DNA of the CDR3 is TGTGCCAGCAGCCCCGCCGCGGGACTGATAAATGAGCAGTTCTTC. The entire variable domain, with the rest obtained from reference TRBV5-4 and TRBJ2-1, is as follows: ETGVTQSPTHLIKTRGQQVTLRCSSQSGHNTVSWYQQALGQGPQFIFQYYREEENGRGNFPPRFSGLQFPNYSSELNVNALELDDSALYLCASSPAAGLINEQFFGPGTRLTVL.

The chain combines TRBV30 with TRBJ2-1; TRBD2 agrees at 11 bases. Unmatched junction bases numbered 5, after V lost 5 bases and J lost 8 bases. This CDR3 has 13 residues. Per germline, CDR1 GTSNPN and CDR2 SVGIG (reference sequence). Here the CDR3 reads CAWGTSGSYEQFF. In nucleotides, the CDR3 is TGTGCCTGGGGAACTAGCGGGAGTTATGAGCAGTTCTTC.